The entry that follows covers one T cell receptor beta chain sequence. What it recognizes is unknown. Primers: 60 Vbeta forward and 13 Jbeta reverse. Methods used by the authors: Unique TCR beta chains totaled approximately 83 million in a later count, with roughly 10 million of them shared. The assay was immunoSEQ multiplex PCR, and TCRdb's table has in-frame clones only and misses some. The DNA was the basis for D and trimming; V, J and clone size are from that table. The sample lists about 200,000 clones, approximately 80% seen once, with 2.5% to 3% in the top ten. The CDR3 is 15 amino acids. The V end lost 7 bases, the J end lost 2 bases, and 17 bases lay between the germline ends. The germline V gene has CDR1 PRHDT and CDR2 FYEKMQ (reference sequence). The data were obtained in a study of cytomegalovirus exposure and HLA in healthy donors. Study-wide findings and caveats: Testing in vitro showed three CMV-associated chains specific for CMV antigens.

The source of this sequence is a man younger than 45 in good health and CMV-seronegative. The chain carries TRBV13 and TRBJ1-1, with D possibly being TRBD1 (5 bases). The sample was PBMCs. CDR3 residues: CASTLPGAINTEAFF. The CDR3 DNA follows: TGTGCCAGCACCCTGCCTGGGGCGATTAACACTGAAGCTTTCTTT.